This T cell receptor beta chain comes out of a study of PD-1 blockade in classical Hodgkin lymphoma. Whole-study findings and limits: Underlying causes for the observed repertoire differences were not defined, possibly disease activity or prior therapy. Complete responders had baseline diversity similar to newly diagnosed patients. By cycle point C4D1, TCR diversity had risen significantly in CD4+ cells (but not CD8+ cells).

Data came from immunoSEQ multiplex PCR; TCRdb stores just in-frame clones and leaves some out. The sample comprises around 13,000 clones, 84% of which are singletons, and roughly 26% rests with the top ten. A note on this clone: Its target is unknown.

Patients all relapsed after autologous stem cell transplantation, and there was variation in brentuximab vedotin exposure. Reported best responses ranged across complete response, partial response or progressive disease. Germline loops: CDR1 LGHNA, CDR2 YNFKEQ. The CDR3 extends over 17 amino acids. With V trimmed by 2 bases and J by 5 bases, 9 bases remained unmatched. Sample: peripheral blood mononuclear cells (PBMCs), taken at baseline. The sequence derives from a human donor with classical Hodgkin lymphoma. This rearrangement joins TRBV4-2 to TRBJ2-1; TRBD2 matches at 10 bases. CDR3 loop: CASSQTHQTSGNNEQFF. The CDR3 DNA sequence: TGTGCCAGCAGCCAAACACACCAAACTAGCGGGAACAATGAGCAGTTCTTC.